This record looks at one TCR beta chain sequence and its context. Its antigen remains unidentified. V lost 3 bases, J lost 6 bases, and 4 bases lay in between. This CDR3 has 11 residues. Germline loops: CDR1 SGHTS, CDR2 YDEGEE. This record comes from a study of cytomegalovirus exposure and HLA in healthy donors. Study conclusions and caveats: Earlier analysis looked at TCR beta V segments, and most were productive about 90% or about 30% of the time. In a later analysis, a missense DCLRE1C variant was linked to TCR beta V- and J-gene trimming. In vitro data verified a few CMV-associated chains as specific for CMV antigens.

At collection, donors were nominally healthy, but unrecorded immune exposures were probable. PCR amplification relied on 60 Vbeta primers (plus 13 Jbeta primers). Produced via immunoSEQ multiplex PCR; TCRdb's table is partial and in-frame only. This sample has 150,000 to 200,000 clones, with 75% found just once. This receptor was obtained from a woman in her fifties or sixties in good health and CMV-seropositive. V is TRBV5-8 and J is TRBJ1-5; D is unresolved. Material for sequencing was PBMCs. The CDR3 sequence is CASSSVQPQHF. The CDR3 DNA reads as TGTGCCAGCAGCTCCGTTCAGCCCCAGCATTTT.